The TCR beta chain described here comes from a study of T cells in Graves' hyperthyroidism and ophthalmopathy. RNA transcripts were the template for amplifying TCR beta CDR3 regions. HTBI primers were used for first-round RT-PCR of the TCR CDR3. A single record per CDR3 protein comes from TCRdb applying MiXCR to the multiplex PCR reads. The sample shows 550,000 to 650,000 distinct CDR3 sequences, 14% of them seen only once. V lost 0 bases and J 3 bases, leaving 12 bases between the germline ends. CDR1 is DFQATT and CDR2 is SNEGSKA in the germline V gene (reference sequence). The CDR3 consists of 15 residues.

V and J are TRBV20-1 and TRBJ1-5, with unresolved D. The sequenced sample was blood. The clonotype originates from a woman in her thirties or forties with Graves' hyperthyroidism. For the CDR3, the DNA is TGCAGTGCTAGAGATGAAGGAACCACCAATCAGCCCCAGCATTTT. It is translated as CSARDEGTTNQPQHF.